Listed here are 21 T cell receptor beta chains from one sample, sequenced in a study of blood T cell repertoires in COVID-19. Assay used: immunoSEQ multiplex PCR; TCRdb lists only in-frame clones, some missing. The sample includes 250,000 or so clones, 70% to 90% seen only once; the top ten take under 4%. The sequenced sample consisted of peripheral blood. Every receptor here comes from a man aged 18 to 30 with active or convalescent COVID-19.

The chain employs TRBV19 and TRBJ1-4; 7 bases are a match to TRBD1. Germline trimming cut 8 bases from V and 7 bases from J; bases unmatched to any gene: 10. CDR3 length: 14 residues. The germline V gene has CDR1 LNHDA and CDR2 SQIVND (reference sequence). The CDR3 is CASRRRGQGEKLFF. The CDR3 DNA reads TGTGCCAGTCGAAGGAGGGGGCAGGGTGAAAAACTGTTTTTT.

The chain employs TRBV28 and TRBJ2-3; weak D call: TRBD2 (5 bases). Germline V gene sequence: CDR1 MDHEN, CDR2 SYDVKM. V lost 7 bases, J lost 5 bases, and 16 bases lay in between. The CDR3 is made up of 14 amino acids. CDR3 DNA sequence: TGTGCCAGCACCCCAAGCCAGCGGAGAGATACGCAGTATTTT. This encodes CASTPSQRRDTQYF.

The genes are TRBV7-9 and TRBJ1-4; unclear D gene. V lost 4 bases to trimming and J lost 0 bases, with 12 bases between them. The CDR3 spans 16 residues. Germline CDR1 reads SEHNR; CDR2 reads FQNEAQ (reference sequence). CDR3 bases: TGTGCCAGCAGCTCCCTCGTGGCAGCAACTAATGAAAAACTGTTTTTT. Translated: CASSSLVAATNEKLFF.

The CDR3 here is CASSPRWSSYEQYF. The CDR3 DNA sequence: TGTGCCAGCAGCCCCCGATGGAGCTCCTACGAGCAGTACTTC. The chain has TRBV27 and TRBJ2-7; D is unclear. CDR1 MNHEY and CDR2 SMNVEV come from the germline V gene (reference sequence). Trimming shortened V by 6 bases and J by 0 bases, and 12 bases separated the two germline ends. CDR3 length equals 14 residues.

V usage is TRBV6-6 and J usage is TRBJ1-3, with no clear D. CDR1 is MNHNY, CDR2 SVGAGI, per germline (reference sequence). Trimming removed 5 bases at V and 0 bases at J, with 17 bases between. CDR3 length: 17 amino acids. The CDR3 loop is CASSPGMGFGSGNTIYF. CDR3 DNA sequence: TGTGCCAGCAGTCCGGGGATGGGCTTCGGCTCTGGAAACACCATATATTTT.

This clone turned up a few times. The rearrangement links TRBV2 to TRBJ1-5, with D unclear. V was shortened by 8 bases and J by 5 bases, with 16 bases between the two germline ends. Germline assignment: CDR1 SNHLY and CDR2 FYNNEI. This CDR3 is 14 amino acids long. The CDR3 DNA is TGTGCCAGCGTCGCTGAGGCCCAGTATCAGCCCCAGCATTTT. Protein: CASVAEAQYQPQHF.

The chain joins TRBV7-9 to TRBJ1-1; the match to TRBD1 covers 9 bases. CDR3 length equals 13 residues. Germline values: CDR1 SEHNR, CDR2 FQNEAQ (reference sequence). V lost 5 bases to trimming and J lost 8 bases; unmatched junction nucleotides: 6. CDR3 residues: CASSPDRGAEAFF. The CDR3 DNA sequence: TGTGCCAGCAGCCCCGACAGGGGGGCCGAAGCTTTCTTT.

The rearrangement uses TRBV5-4 and TRBJ2-3; 8 positions agree with TRBD2. The germline V gene has CDR1 SGHNT and CDR2 YYREEE (reference sequence). The CDR3 runs to 16 residues. V shed 1 base, J shed 1 base, and the junction held 5 bases outside the gene matches. The CDR3 here is CASSLSGGAGTDTQYF. For the CDR3, the DNA is TGTGCCAGCAGCTTGTCCGGGGGGGCCGGCACAGATACGCAGTATTTT.

The chain carries TRBV5-1 and TRBJ2-2, with 9 positions matching TRBD1. Germline V gene lookup returns CDR1 SGHRS and CDR2 YFSETQ. This CDR3 is 16 amino acids long. The trim removed 3 bases at V and 1 base at J, leaving 4 bases unmatched. CDR3 DNA: TGCGCCAGCAGCTGGGGGACAGGGCAGAACACCGGGGAGCTGTTTTTT. It encodes CASSWGTGQNTGELFF.

The CDR3 is CASSLGGLHADTQYF. As DNA, the CDR3 is TGCGCCAGCAGCTTGGGGGGACTCCACGCAGATACGCAGTATTTT. V is TRBV5-1 and J is TRBJ2-3; D is possibly TRBD2 (6 bases). The germline V gene has CDR1 SGHRS and CDR2 YFSETQ. Between the trimmed V and J ends, which lost 0 bases and 4 bases, there was a span of 12 bases. The CDR3 has 15 residues. The complete variable domain, with remaining parts taken from reference TRBV5-1 and TRBJ2-3, reads KAGVTQTPRYLIKTRGQQVTLSCSPISGHRSVSWYQQTPGQGLQFLFEYFSETQRNKGNFPGRFSGRQFSNSRSEMNVSTLELGDSALYLCASSLGGLHADTQYFGPGTRLTVL.

The rearrangement links TRBV4-1 to TRBJ2-7, with D uncertain. V dropped 6 bases and J dropped 2 bases, with 14 bases sitting between them. Germline V gene lookup returns CDR1 MGHRA and CDR2 YSYEKL. The CDR3 has 14 residues. The CDR3 DNA follows: TGCGCCAGCAGTCTCGGAGAGAGCGCCTACGAGCAGTACTTC. This translates into CASSLGESAYEQYF.

This chain joins TRBV6-5 and TRBJ1-5, with unresolved D. The CDR3 is 15 amino acids. CDR1 is MNHEY and CDR2 is SVGAGI in the germline V gene. Trimming cost V 6 bases and J 4 bases, with 16 bases left between them. CDR3 nucleotides: TGTGCCAGCAGCCCCTCGCCAGACGGGAATCAGCCCCAGCATTTT. This gives the protein CASSPSPDGNQPQHF.

The table lists this clone with a count of one. The chain is built from TRBV27 and TRBJ2-5, with 8 bases identical to TRBD2. Germline-derived CDR1 and CDR2 are MNHEY and SMNVEV (reference sequence). The J segment lost 4 bases and the V segment lost 5 bases, leaving 12 bases of the junction unmatched. This CDR3 comprises 16 residues. DNA for the CDR3: TGTGCCAGCAGTCCCGGGGGAGCGGGAGTCCCAGAGACCCAGTACTTC. It codes for CASSPGGAGVPETQYF.

The rearrangement joins TRBV6-6 to TRBJ2-1, with D possibly being TRBD1 (5 bases). The CDR3 sequence is 14 residues long. The V gene's germline CDR1 is MNHNY and CDR2 SVGAGI (reference sequence). Deletions cut 6 bases from V and 3 bases from J, with 12 bases between. The CDR3 loop reads CASSHLDSYNEQFF. The DNA for the CDR3 is TGTGCCAGCAGCCATTTAGACAGCTACAATGAGCAGTTCTTC.

The chain links TRBV11-2 to TRBJ2-7; D unresolved. Germline V CDR1 and CDR2: SGHAT, FQNNGV. The ends were cut back, 0 bases at V and 6 bases at J, with 12 bases in the middle. This CDR3 has 14 amino acids. Here the CDR3 DNA reads TGTGCCAGCAGCTTAGATCGGGTGGCCAGCGAGCAGTACTTC. Its translation is CASSLDRVASEQYF.

This chain uses TRBV5-1 with TRBJ2-2; D possibly corresponds to TRBD2 (5 bases). The germline V gene encodes CDR1 SGHRS and CDR2 YFSETQ. V was trimmed by 0 bases and J by 6 bases, leaving 12 bases between them. This CDR3 has 15 amino acids. Here the CDR3 reads CASSLGRGIAGELFF. CDR3 sequence (DNA): TGCGCCAGCAGCTTGGGACGGGGAATCGCCGGGGAGCTGTTTTTT.

The rearrangement joins TRBV7-2 to TRBJ2-7; D is undetermined. This CDR3 region has 13 residues. Trimming removed 5 bases from V and 6 bases from J, with 14 bases in between. Germline loops: CDR1 SGHTA, CDR2 FQGNSA. In nucleotides, the CDR3 is TGTGCCAGCAGCCTGACTTCCACCTCCGAGCAGTACTTC. This sequence encodes CASSLTSTSEQYF.

CDR3 sequence reads: CASSPPGGAPQHF. For the CDR3, the DNA is TGTGCCAGCTCACCACCGGGTGGGGCACCCCAGCATTTT. The chain employs TRBV18 and TRBJ1-5, with D possibly TRBD1 on 5 matching bases. This CDR3 has 13 residues. V was shortened by 0 bases and J by 10 bases, with 10 bases between the two germline ends. Germline V gives CDR1 KGHSH, CDR2 LQKENI.

The chain uses TRBV5-1 and TRBJ2-1; no clear D. Trimming took 1 base from V and 7 from J, leaving 12 bases between them. The germline V gene encodes CDR1 SGHRS and CDR2 YFSETQ. The CDR3 has 14 residues. DNA of the CDR3: TGCGCCAGCAGCTTGATCCGCGGAGAGAATGAGCAGTTCTTC. The encoded protein is CASSLIRGENEQFF.

J is TRBJ1-4 and V is TRBV13, with unresolved D. The V gene's germline CDR1 is PRHDT and CDR2 FYEKMQ (reference sequence). Trimming removed 0 bases from V and 4 bases from J, with 15 bases in between. This CDR3 is 17 amino acids long. The CDR3 protein is CASSLGINGGVNEKLFF. In DNA, the CDR3 is TGTGCCAGCAGCTTAGGTATCAATGGCGGAGTTAATGAAAAACTGTTTTTT.

V and J are TRBV20-1 and TRBJ1-1; no firm D call. The V gene lost 7 bases and the J gene lost 7 bases, with 13 bases spanning the gap. The CDR3 is made up of 11 amino acids. The V gene's germline CDR1 is DFQATT and CDR2 SNEGSKA (reference sequence). As DNA, the CDR3 is TGCAGTGTCGTGGTGTCGGTTGAAGCTTTCTTT. This gives the protein CSVVVSVEAFF.